These 21 T cell receptor beta chains came from one sample sequenced in a study of blood T cell repertoires in COVID-19. Assay used: immunoSEQ multiplex PCR; TCRdb lists only in-frame clones, some missing. The repertoire holds about 170,000 clones, about 87% seen once, with roughly 26% in the top ten. Input material: peripheral blood. The receptor set was obtained from a man aged 60 to 75 with acute or convalescent COVID-19.

The chain is built from TRBV29-1 and TRBJ2-7, with TRBD1 identical over 8 bases. Germline lookup yields CDR1 SQVTM and CDR2 ANQGSEA. The CDR3 is 13 residues long. The V gene end was trimmed by 7 bases and the J gene end by 3 bases; junction bases not matched to a gene: 8. DNA for the CDR3: TGCAGCGGAGTTAAGACAGGGGTCTACGAGCAGTACTTC. Its protein product is CSGVKTGVYEQYF.

The V gene is TRBV18, the J gene TRBJ2-1; the match to TRBD1 covers 9 bases. Trimming took 4 bases from V and 4 from J; bases not matched to a gene: 5. Germline V gene sequence: CDR1 KGHSH, CDR2 LQKENI. This CDR3 has 15 residues. The CDR3 DNA reads as TGTGCCAGCTCACTCGGGACAGGGAATTACAATGAGCAGTTCTTC. It specifies CASSLGTGNYNEQFF. Looking up the rest from reference TRBV18 and TRBJ2-1 gives the full variable domain: NAGVMQNPRHLVRRRGQEARLRCSPMKGHSHVYWYRQLPEEGLKFMVYLQKENIIDESGMPKERFSAEFPKEGPSILRIQQVVRGDSAAYFCASSLGTGNYNEQFFGPGTRLTVL.

On this clone: Other nucleotide sequences from this sample produce the same CDR3. The rearrangement uses TRBV3-1 (or the pseudogene TRBV3-2) and TRBJ1-2; no definite D call. Trimming cost V 0 bases and J 8 bases, with 7 bases left between them. The germline V gene has CDR1 LGHDT and CDR2 YNNKEL (reference sequence). CDR3 length: 12 amino acids. Here the CDR3 DNA reads TGTGCCAGCAGCCAAGATCGGGGAGGCTACACCTTC. Protein product: CASSQDRGGYTF.

The rearrangement links TRBV18 to TRBJ1-2; 9 bases are shared with TRBD1. Germline values: CDR1 KGHSH, CDR2 LQKENI. V was pared by 6 bases and J by 4 bases, with 12 bases of the junction left unmatched. The length of the CDR3 is 16 residues. For the CDR3, the DNA is TGTGCCAGCTCTCTCGGTGGGGGACAGGGCCCCTATGGCTACACCTTC. It is translated as CASSLGGGQGPYGYTF.

This chain joins TRBV15 and TRBJ2-2, with D uncertain. The CDR3 sequence is 11 residues long. CDR1 LNHNV and CDR2 YYDKDF come from the germline V gene (reference sequence). V was shortened by 7 bases and J by 2 bases, with 2 bases between the two germline ends. In DNA form, the CDR3 reads TGTGCCACCACAAACACCGGGGAGCTGTTTTTT. It is translated as CATTNTGELFF.

This clone has only one observation. The chain combines TRBV12-5 with TRBJ2-3, with D possibly TRBD2 on 6 matching bases. In germline, CDR1 is LGHNT, CDR2 FRNRAP. V lost 5 bases, J lost 3 bases, and 15 bases lay in between. The CDR3 is 15 residues long. The CDR3 protein is CASGGGTAYTDTQYF. In DNA form, the CDR3 reads TGTGCTAGTGGTGGCGGGACTGCTTATACAGATACGCAGTATTTT.

This chain links TRBV19 with TRBJ2-1; TRBD2 aligns across 8 bases. CDR1 and CDR2 (germline): LNHDA, SQIVND (reference sequence). V lost 3 bases, J lost 2 bases, and 12 bases stayed unmatched. The CDR3 totals 18 residues. CDR3 in amino acids: CASSMRGGSGSTYNEQFF. The CDR3 region has the DNA TGTGCCAGTAGTATGAGGGGGGGGAGCGGGAGCACCTACAATGAGCAGTTCTTC.

A few counts support this clone. The chain's CDR3 is CASSPGLDEKLFF. The CDR3 DNA is TGTGCCAGCAGTCCGGGACTGGATGAAAAACTGTTTTTT. The chain joins TRBV12-3 or TRBV12-4 to TRBJ1-4, with D possibly matching TRBD1 (5 bases). V shed 5 bases and J shed 6 bases, with 10 bases lying between them. The CDR3 loop spans 13 amino acids.

The gene calls are TRBV24-1 and TRBJ1-1; D gene ambiguous. The CDR3 is 13 amino acids. Germline lookup yields CDR1 KGHDR and CDR2 SFDVKD. V was cut by 5 bases and J by 6 bases, with 12 bases left in between. The CDR3 DNA sequence: TGTGCCACCAGTGCCCCGGGTCGTGCTGAAGCTTTCTTT. Residues: CATSAPGRAEAFF.

A few counts support this clone. The chain combines TRBV7-2 with TRBJ2-3; D ambiguous. Germline CDR1 is SGHTA and CDR2 is FQGNSA. This CDR3 comprises 13 residues. V was cut by 2 bases and J by 5 bases, with 8 bases left in between. Here the CDR3 DNA reads TGTGCCAGCAGCTTAATTCGCGGAGATACGCAGTATTTT. It codes for CASSLIRGDTQYF. Full variable domain (outside the CDR3, taken from reference TRBV7-2 and TRBJ2-3): GAGVSQSPSNKVTEKGKDVELRCDPISGHTALYWYRQSLGQGLEFLIYFQGNSAPDKSGLPSDRFSAERTGGSVSTLTIQRTQQEDSAVYLCASSLIRGDTQYFGPGTRLTVL.

The rearrangement joins TRBV19 to TRBJ1-2; 9 bases match TRBD1. This CDR3 contains 15 residues. Germline loops: CDR1 LNHDA, CDR2 SQIVND (reference sequence). V trimming: 1 base; J trimming: 6 bases; junction bases outside the gene matches: 6. CDR3 region: CASSIARDRGNGYTF. The CDR3 DNA is TGTGCCAGTAGTATAGCCAGAGACAGGGGGAATGGCTACACCTTC. Variable domain in full (rest from reference TRBV19 and TRBJ1-2): DGGITQSPKYLFRKEGQNVTLSCEQNLNHDAMYWYRQDPGQGLRLIYYSQIVNDFQKGDIAEGYSVSREKKESFPLTVTSAQKNPTAFYLCASSIARDRGNGYTFGSGTRLTVV.

The chain is built from TRBV9 and TRBJ2-3, with D perhaps TRBD1 (5 bases). V lost 0 bases and J 4 bases, leaving 15 bases between the germline ends. Germline V lookup: CDR1 SGDLS, CDR2 YYNGEE. This CDR3 is 16 amino acids long. CDR3 loop: CASSVEGHTRPDTQYF. CDR3 nucleotide sequence: TGTGCCAGCAGCGTAGAAGGACATACGAGACCAGATACGCAGTATTTT.

J is TRBJ2-7 and V is TRBV5-1, with TRBD2 identical over 8 bases. The CDR3 runs to 15 residues. The V gene's germline CDR1 is SGHRS and CDR2 YFSETQ. V shed 4 bases, J shed 0 bases, and the junction held 6 bases outside the gene matches. The CDR3: CASSTGGTLSYEQYF. CDR3 sequence (DNA): TGCGCCAGCAGCACGGGGGGGACTCTCTCCTACGAGCAGTACTTC.

The chain carries TRBV5-4 and TRBJ2-7; 11 bases map to TRBD2. The CDR3 contains 16 residues. The V segment lost 2 bases and the J segment 0 bases; nucleotides outside the gene matches: 4. In germline, CDR1 is SGHNT, CDR2 YYREEE (reference sequence). CDR3 amino acids: CASSLGLAGSSYEQYF. The CDR3 DNA sequence: TGTGCCAGCAGCTTAGGACTAGCGGGTAGCTCCTACGAGCAGTACTTC.

The J gene is TRBJ1-1, the V gene TRBV4-2; weak D call: TRBD1 (5 bases). Germline V CDR1 and CDR2: LGHNA, YNFKEQ. The V and J ends lost 0 bases and 0 bases respectively, with 11 bases between them. The CDR3 runs to 16 residues. In DNA, the CDR3 is TGTGCCAGCAGCCAAGAAGGCAGGGCTATGAACACTGAAGCTTTCTTT. Translation gives CASSQEGRAMNTEAFF.

J is TRBJ1-1 and V is TRBV12-5, with TRBD1 matching 7 bases. V lost 0 bases to trimming and J lost 0 bases; unmatched junction nucleotides: 4. Germline V gives CDR1 LGHNT, CDR2 FRNRAP. This CDR3 comprises 16 residues. CDR3 DNA: TGTGCTAGTGGTTTGGTAGTGGGACAGATGAACACTGAAGCTTTCTTT. Residues: CASGLVVGQMNTEAFF.

This rearrangement joins TRBV28 to TRBJ1-2; TRBD1 is a possible D gene (5 bases). The CDR3 extends over 13 amino acids. The germline V and J ends were trimmed by 10 bases and 6 bases, with 18 bases remaining between them. The germline V gene encodes CDR1 MDHEN and CDR2 SYDVKM. The CDR3 sequence is CAISPGGRNGYTF. The CDR3 DNA sequence: TGTGCCATCTCCCCCGGGGGGAGGAATGGCTACACCTTC.

The CDR3 nucleotides are TGTGCCAGCAGTTACTCCACAGGGGACCAAGAGACCCAGTACTTC. It translates to CASSYSTGDQETQYF. This chain joins TRBV6-2 or TRBV6-3 and TRBJ2-5, with TRBD1 identical over 7 bases. This CDR3 has 15 residues. Per germline, CDR1 MNHEY and CDR2 SVGEGT. Germline trimming cut 0 bases from V and 0 bases from J; bases unmatched to any gene: 1.

J is TRBJ1-2 and V is TRBV18, with a weak D call TRBD1 (6 bases). There are 14 residues in the CDR3. In germline, CDR1 is KGHSH, CDR2 LQKENI. Trimming stripped 6 bases from V and 8 bases from J, with 19 bases between. The CDR3 nucleotides are TGTGCCAGCTCTCCAAACCCCACAGGGAACGGCTACACCTTC. It specifies CASSPNPTGNGYTF.

This chain connects TRBV5-4 to TRBJ2-3; TRBD2 agrees at 7 bases. CDR3 length: 13 residues. Per germline, CDR1 SGHNT and CDR2 YYREEE (reference sequence). The V and J ends lost 8 bases and 3 bases, in that order; junction bases with no gene match: 6. The CDR3 DNA follows: TGTGCCAGTGGGGGGGAGGAAACAGATACGCAGTATTTT. Translated: CASGGEETDTQYF.

The chain is built from TRBV19 and TRBJ2-5; TRBD2 aligns across 9 bases. CDR1 is LNHDA, CDR2 SQIVND, per germline (reference sequence). V shed 5 bases, J shed 4 bases, and the junction held 14 bases outside the gene matches. This CDR3 is built from 17 residues. The chain's CDR3 is CASSFRTSDRFVETQYF. For the CDR3, the DNA is TGTGCCAGTAGTTTCAGGACTAGCGACCGTTTCGTAGAGACCCAGTACTTC.